Below are 30 T cell receptor beta chains sequenced from a single sample in a study of glioma-infiltrating T cells after dendritic cell vaccination. Data came from immunoSEQ multiplex PCR; TCRdb stores just in-frame clones and leaves some out. The sample has over 55,000 clones; approximately 80% are singletons. The sequencing here drew on blood, taken before dendritic cell vaccination. These receptors all stem from a human donor with glioblastoma.

The chain uses TRBV19 and TRBJ2-7; perhaps TRBD2 as D (5 bases). V lost 1 base, J lost 7 bases, and 14 bases lay in between. The CDR3 totals 14 residues. Per germline, CDR1 LNHDA and CDR2 SQIVND (reference sequence). The CDR3 coding sequence is TGTGCCAGTAGTATAGGAGGGCAGTCTAAAGAGCAGTACTTC. This translates into CASSIGGQSKEQYF.

This rearrangement joins TRBV15 to TRBJ1-5, with D perhaps TRBD1 (5 bases). The germline gives CDR1 LNHNV, CDR2 YYDKDF (reference sequence). The CDR3 runs to 14 residues. Trimming pared 3 bases from V and 5 bases from J, leaving 11 bases between. The CDR3 DNA reads TGTGCCACCAGCAGTAAGGGGATCGATCAGCCCCAGCATTTT. Protein product: CATSSKGIDQPQHF.

This clone is a singleton in its sample. Because the CDR3 is missing its conserved closing phenylalanine or tryptophan, this is likely a read error. The chain couples TRBV2 to TRBJ2-7; 11 bases align to TRBD2. Per the germline V gene, CDR1 is SNHLY and CDR2 is FYNNEI. The V and J ends lost 5 bases and 4 bases, in that order; junction bases with no gene match: 4. The CDR3 contains 14 residues. The CDR3, as DNA: TGTGCCAGCAGTAAGGGACTAGCGGTTTACGAGCAGTACCTC. Protein product: CASSKGLAVYEQYL.

CDR3 DNA: TGTGCCAGCAGCTTAGTCCCTGGCTCTGGCCCCCAAGAGACCCAGTACTTC. It is translated as CASSLVPGSGPQETQYF. The rearrangement links TRBV7-2 to TRBJ2-5; D unresolved. This CDR3 has 17 residues. From germline, CDR1 is SGHTA and CDR2 FQGNSA. Trimming removed 1 base at V and 1 base at J, with 16 bases between.

This clone appeared once. V usage is TRBV2 and J usage is TRBJ2-5; 7 bases align to TRBD1. CDR1 SNHLY and CDR2 FYNNEI come from the germline V gene. There are 17 residues in the CDR3. V was clipped by 2 bases and J by 3 bases; unmatched bases: 12. The CDR3, as DNA: TGTGCCAGCAGTGAAATAAGCCCGGGACAGCCAAAAGAGACCCAGTACTTC. Protein sequence: CASSEISPGQPKETQYF. Full variable domain (remainder filled in from reference TRBV2 and TRBJ2-5): EPEVTQTPSHQVTQMGQEVILRCVPISNHLYFYWYRQILGQKVEFLVSFYNNEISEKSEIFDDQFSVERPDGSNFTLKIRSTKLEDSAMYFCASSEISPGQPKETQYFGPGTRLLVL.

Written as DNA, the CDR3 is TGTGCCAGCAGGCCCACAGGGCCAGAGACCCAGTACTTC. Its protein is CASRPTGPETQYF. This sequence joins TRBV27 and TRBJ2-5; a possible D gene is TRBD1 (6 bases). Germline V gene sequence: CDR1 MNHEY, CDR2 SMNVEV (reference sequence). Trimming shortened V by 6 bases and J by 4 bases, and 12 bases separated the two germline ends. The CDR3 contains 13 residues.

The chain joins TRBV6-6 to TRBJ2-7; 8 positions agree with TRBD1. The V segment lost 6 bases and the J segment 3 bases; nucleotides outside the gene matches: 10. The CDR3 totals 15 residues. Germline assignment: CDR1 MNHNY and CDR2 SVGAGI (reference sequence). CDR3 in DNA: TGTGCCAGCAGCCTTACCAACGACAGGGGCTACGAGCAGTACTTC. This sequence encodes CASSLTNDRGYEQYF.

The rearrangement links TRBV19 to TRBJ2-1, with D possibly being TRBD2 (5 bases). The CDR3 runs to 13 residues. V was cut by 10 bases and J by 2 bases, with 12 bases left in between. Looked up from germline, CDR1 is LNHDA and CDR2 is SQIVND (reference sequence). The CDR3 loop is CATRGVAYNEQFF. The CDR3 DNA reads as TGTGCCACCCGGGGTGTTGCCTACAATGAGCAGTTCTTC.

Written as DNA, the CDR3 is TGTGCCAGCAGCTTTTCGGCGGATCAGCCCCAGCATTTT. Translation gives CASSFSADQPQHF. The chain combines TRBV5-6 with TRBJ1-5, with no clear D. CDR1 SGHDT and CDR2 YYEEEE come from the germline V gene. V was cut by 2 bases and J by 5 bases, with 8 bases left in between. This CDR3 spans 13 amino acids.

The rearrangement uses TRBV20-1 and TRBJ2-1, with D unclear. Germline assignment: CDR1 DFQATT and CDR2 SNEGSKA (reference sequence). The CDR3 covers 11 residues. Trimming took off 6 bases at V and 7 bases at J, with 10 bases between the two ends. The CDR3 protein is CSAEIGNEQFF. The CDR3 nucleotides read TGCAGTGCCGAGATCGGGAATGAGCAGTTCTTC.

This clone was found once. The junction departs from the called germline gene at one end, perhaps through a read error. V gene TRBV15 combines with J gene TRBJ2-5, with TRBD2 as a possible D gene (6 bases). Germline loops: CDR1 LNHNV, CDR2 YYDKDF (reference sequence). The CDR3 covers 13 residues. The CDR3 DNA reads as TGTGCCACCAGCAGAGATTCGGGCGGGGCCGATCACTTC. It encodes CATSRDSGGADHF.

The V gene is TRBV5-5, the J gene TRBJ1-1; a weak D match, TRBD1 (5 bases). The CDR3 covers 15 residues. Trimming stripped 5 bases from V and 3 bases from J, with 17 bases between. Germline-derived CDR1 and CDR2 are SGHKS and YYEKEE (reference sequence). The CDR3 coding sequence is TGTGCCAGCAGGACTTTGATCAGGGCGGACACTGAAGCTTTCTTT. The encoded protein is CASRTLIRADTEAFF. Complete variable domain (other parts from reference TRBV5-5 and TRBJ1-1): DAGVTQSPTHLIKTRGQQVTLRCSPISGHKSVSWYQQVLGQGPQFIFQYYEKEERGRGNFPDRFSARQFPNYSSELNVNALLLGDSALYLCASRTLIRADTEAFFGQGTRLTVV.

The chain combines TRBV4-1 with TRBJ1-1, with 7 bases identical to TRBD1. Germline trimming cut 3 bases from V and 3 bases from J; bases unmatched to any gene: 1. Germline loops: CDR1 MGHRA, CDR2 YSYEKL. The CDR3 has 13 amino acids. The DNA for the CDR3 is TGCGCCAGCAGCCAGGGGACAGACACTGAAGCTTTCTTT. Protein: CASSQGTDTEAFF.

This chain joins TRBV5-1 and TRBJ1-4, with D possibly matching TRBD1 (5 bases). The CDR3 spans 16 residues. Germline lookup yields CDR1 SGHRS and CDR2 YFSETQ. Trimming stripped 0 bases from V and 7 bases from J, with 16 bases between. CDR3 sequence reads: CASSLAPAGGGEKLFF. The CDR3 region has the DNA TGCGCCAGCAGCTTGGCACCGGCAGGCGGGGGTGAAAAACTGTTTTTT.

The chain uses TRBV4-1 and TRBJ1-1; perhaps TRBD1 as D (6 bases). V was clipped by 4 bases and J by 5 bases, with 17 bases between them. CDR3 length equals 15 residues. The V gene's germline CDR1 is MGHRA and CDR2 YSYEKL. CDR3 sequence (DNA): TGCGCCAGCAGCCCCTACAAGGGGGAAGGAACTGAAGCTTTCTTT. Its protein product is CASSPYKGEGTEAFF.

This sequence joins TRBV5-6 and TRBJ1-2; TRBD1 agrees at 7 bases. The germline V gene has CDR1 SGHDT and CDR2 YYEEEE. V shed 4 bases, J shed 4 bases, and the junction held 4 bases outside the gene matches. The CDR3 loop spans 13 amino acids. This chain's CDR3 is CASSLQGPYGYTF. DNA for the CDR3: TGTGCCAGCAGCCTACAGGGGCCCTATGGCTACACCTTC.

The chain couples TRBV6-1 to TRBJ1-6; 8 bases align to TRBD1. The germline gives CDR1 MNHNS, CDR2 SASEGT. Unmatched junction bases numbered 5, after V lost 3 bases and J lost 4 bases. The CDR3 has 16 amino acids. CDR3 region: CASSDTGQGYNSPLHF. The CDR3, as DNA: TGTGCCAGCAGTGACACTGGACAGGGTTATAATTCACCCCTCCACTTT.

This clone has a handful of counts. V gene TRBV6-6 combines with J gene TRBJ1-2, with 12 nucleotides matching TRBD1. Per the germline V gene, CDR1 is MNHNY and CDR2 is SVGAGI (reference sequence). Trimming cost V 6 bases and J 6 bases; bases outside gene matches: 8. This CDR3 is built from 15 residues. The CDR3 loop reads CASRRGGQGANGYTF. CDR3 in DNA: TGTGCCAGCAGACGAGGGGGACAGGGGGCCAATGGCTACACCTTC.

The table lists this clone with a few counts. This rearrangement joins TRBV2 to TRBJ1-2; D remains unclear. Trimming left V 2 bases short and J 5 bases short, with 12 bases between. Germline loops: CDR1 SNHLY, CDR2 FYNNEI. The CDR3 length is 14 residues. The CDR3: CASSENRGAYGYTF. In DNA, the CDR3 is TGTGCCAGCAGTGAAAATCGTGGAGCTTATGGCTACACCTTC.

CDR3 DNA: TGTGCCAGCAGCATCAGGGTTATGAACACTGAAGCTTTCTTT. Translation: CASSIRVMNTEAFF. The genes are TRBV6-5 and TRBJ1-1; weak D call: TRBD1 (5 bases). Trimming shortened V by 6 bases and J by 0 bases, and 11 bases separated the two germline ends. The CDR3 has 14 residues. Germline V gives CDR1 MNHEY, CDR2 SVGAGI.

This clone was seen only once. In DNA form, the CDR3 reads TGCGCCAGCAGCCAAGAAAGGGGTGCTGAAGCTTTCTTT. Translated, it gives CASSQERGAEAFF. V gene TRBV4-1 combines with J gene TRBJ1-1, with TRBD1 as a possible D gene (5 bases). The CDR3 covers 13 residues. Germline CDR1 is MGHRA and CDR2 is YSYEKL. Between the trimmed V and J ends, which lost 0 bases and 6 bases, there was a span of 8 bases.

J is TRBJ2-7 and V is TRBV19; D possibly corresponds to TRBD1 (5 bases). Trimming took off 3 bases at V and 3 bases at J, with 15 bases between the two ends. This CDR3 spans 15 amino acids. Germline V lookup: CDR1 LNHDA, CDR2 SQIVND (reference sequence). The CDR3 region is CASSISAGIDYEQYF. As DNA, the CDR3 is TGTGCCAGTAGTATCTCGGCAGGGATAGACTACGAGCAGTACTTC. Full variable domain (outside the CDR3, taken from reference TRBV19 and TRBJ2-7): DGGITQSPKYLFRKEGQNVTLSCEQNLNHDAMYWYRQDPGQGLRLIYYSQIVNDFQKGDIAEGYSVSREKKESFPLTVTSAQKNPTAFYLCASSISAGIDYEQYFGPGTRLTVT.

The chain links TRBV19 to TRBJ1-1, with a weak D call TRBD1 (6 bases). Germline-derived CDR1 and CDR2 are LNHDA and SQIVND (reference sequence). Trimming cost V 3 bases and J 4 bases, with 15 bases left between them. The CDR3 runs 15 residues. CDR3 in DNA: TGTGCCAGTAGTATCAGATTGGGGGCGGCCACTGAAGCTTTCTTT. Translating gives CASSIRLGAATEAFF.

V usage is TRBV6-1 and J usage is TRBJ1-3; D perhaps matches TRBD1 (6 bases). Germline values: CDR1 MNHNS, CDR2 SASEGT. Trimming left V 5 bases short and J 3 bases short, with 11 bases between. The CDR3 loop spans 14 amino acids. This CDR3 reads CASSNREFGNTIYF. The CDR3 DNA follows: TGTGCCAGCAGTAACAGGGAATTTGGAAACACCATATATTTT.

The rearrangement joins TRBV5-1 to TRBJ2-3, with 9 bases identical to TRBD2. The CDR3 runs to 15 residues. Per the germline V gene, CDR1 is SGHRS and CDR2 is YFSETQ. Trimming took 4 bases from V and 3 from J; bases not matched to a gene: 6. CDR3 protein: CASSRPSGDTDTQYF. The CDR3 region has the DNA TGCGCCAGCAGCAGACCTAGCGGGGATACAGATACGCAGTATTTT.

The chain uses TRBV2 and TRBJ1-2; D gene ambiguous. V lost 3 bases to trimming and J lost 5 bases, with 22 bases between them. Germline V CDR1 and CDR2: SNHLY, FYNNEI. The CDR3 extends over 17 amino acids. Here the CDR3 reads CASSDEARSEWVYGYTF. CDR3 nucleotides: TGTGCCAGCAGTGACGAGGCACGCAGTGAGTGGGTTTATGGCTACACCTTC.

The chain couples TRBV7-9 to TRBJ2-7, with 14 bases that match TRBD2. Germline loops: CDR1 SEHNR, CDR2 FQNEAQ (reference sequence). The CDR3 extends over 16 amino acids. J was trimmed by 4 bases and V by 5 bases; bases with no gene match: 7. CDR3 amino acids: CASSLGLAGAYYEQYF. In DNA, the CDR3 is TGTGCCAGCAGCCTGGGACTAGCGGGGGCCTATTACGAGCAGTACTTC.

The gene calls are TRBV4-2 and TRBJ2-7; 13 nucleotides match TRBD2. V was pared by 2 bases and J by 4 bases, with 5 bases of the junction left unmatched. The CDR3 is 16 residues long. The germline CDR1 and CDR2 sequences are LGHNA and YNFKEQ. The CDR3 DNA sequence: TGTGCCAGCAGCCAAACACTAGCGGGGGGGCTGTACGAGCAGTACTTC. Translating it yields CASSQTLAGGLYEQYF.

J is TRBJ2-5 and V is TRBV5-6, with D perhaps matching TRBD1 (5 bases). V was trimmed by 1 base and J by 4 bases, leaving 14 bases between them. CDR3 length: 15 amino acids. In germline, CDR1 is SGHDT, CDR2 YYEEEE. The DNA of the CDR3 is TGTGCCAGCAGCTTGACCAGGGTTTCGGCAGAGACCCAGTACTTC. It encodes CASSLTRVSAETQYF.

The chain combines TRBV19 with TRBJ1-2; unclear D gene. CDR3 length equals 14 residues. The germline gives CDR1 LNHDA, CDR2 SQIVND (reference sequence). Trimming removed 10 bases from V and 4 bases from J, with 19 bases in between. The DNA of the CDR3 is TGTGCCACCGGGGTAGATAATAATTTCTATGGCTACACCTTC. This translates into CATGVDNNFYGYTF.